These 25 T cell receptor beta chains were sequenced from one sample in a study of shared clonotypes between healthy human individuals (dated by TCRdb to about 2020). Library creation used the immunoSEQ multiplex PCR assay. TCRdb retrieved this table from immuneACCESS and kept in-frame rearrangements only. Not all clones are present; in checked studies, unresolved V genes account for under half, and no reason is known for the remainder. This sample lists 2 million to 2.5 million clones; 80% to 95% were detected once. In total, the top ten clones hold around 0.4% of the sample. Input material: naive CD4+ T cells from PBMCs. The cell subset or site label here, explained by the study, means: CD45RA+ positively selected. These receptors were collected from a man aged 18 to 30 in good health. Some clones in this sample may be carry-over from other donors' samples.

This chain links TRBV6-5 with TRBJ1-4, with D unresolved. Looked up from germline, CDR1 is MNHEY and CDR2 is SVGAGI. Trimming removed 0 bases at V and 7 bases at J, with 12 bases between. This CDR3 has 15 residues. For the CDR3, the DNA is TGTGCCAGCAGTTACTCGCGGGATGTTGGTGAAAAACTGTTTTTT. It is translated as CASSYSRDVGEKLFF.

The table lists this clone with a count of one. The CDR3 DNA reads TGTGCCAGTAGTGAGACAGGGCCAGATACGCAGTATTTT. Translated, it gives CASSETGPDTQYF. The chain employs TRBV19 and TRBJ2-3; 7 nucleotides agree with TRBD1. This CDR3 is 13 amino acids long. Trimming took 5 bases from V and 4 from J; bases not matched to a gene: 3. Germline V gene data show CDR1 as LNHDA and CDR2 as SQIVND (reference sequence).

This rearrangement joins TRBV6-6 to TRBJ2-1; 9 bases agree with TRBD2. V trimming: 7 bases; J trimming: 10 bases; junction bases outside the gene matches: 14. Germline V lookup: CDR1 MNHNY, CDR2 SVGAGI (reference sequence). CDR3 length: 15 residues. CDR3 amino acids: CASTPRGGRADEQFF. The CDR3 DNA reads TGTGCCAGCACCCCTAGGGGCGGGAGGGCCGACGAGCAGTTCTTC.

Remarks on this clone: The sample holds other DNA sequences that translate to the same CDR3. The chain links TRBV6-6 to TRBJ1-1; TRBD1 is a possible D gene (5 bases). CDR1 is MNHNY, CDR2 SVGAGI, per germline (reference sequence). This CDR3 is built from 13 residues. Deletions cut 5 bases from V and 1 base from J, with 8 bases between. The DNA of the CDR3 is TGTGCCAGCAGTCCAGGGTCGAACACTGAAGCTTTCTTT. This encodes CASSPGSNTEAFF.

The chain uses TRBV11-3 and TRBJ2-7; D is uncertain. The germline V gene has CDR1 SGHNT and CDR2 YENEEA. Deletions cut 2 bases from V and 2 bases from J, with 10 bases between. The CDR3 covers 14 residues. CDR3 sequence reads: CASSLHPGPYEQYF. CDR3 in DNA: TGTGCCAGCAGCTTACACCCCGGCCCCTACGAGCAGTACTTC.

This clone is a singleton in its sample. Other nucleotide sequences in the sample specify the same CDR3. The chain has TRBV28 and TRBJ2-7; D gene unclear. Germline CDR1 and CDR2: MDHEN and SYDVKM. The CDR3 runs 12 residues. Between the trimmed V and J ends, which lost 6 bases and 0 bases, there was a span of 6 bases. The CDR3 reads CASRHDSYEQYF. CDR3 in DNA: TGTGCCAGCAGACATGACTCCTACGAGCAGTACTTC.

The V and J genes are TRBV27 and TRBJ2-7; 8 bases agree with TRBD2. Losses at the gene ends were 0 bases for V and 5 bases for J; bases not matched to a gene: 12. The CDR3 totals 17 residues. Per the germline V gene, CDR1 is MNHEY and CDR2 is SMNVEV (reference sequence). The CDR3 spells CASSLSIPAGASHEQYF. The DNA for the CDR3 is TGTGCCAGCAGTTTATCCATCCCAGCGGGAGCTTCCCACGAGCAGTACTTC.

The V and J genes are TRBV27 and TRBJ2-3; 10 bases align to TRBD2. CDR3 length equals 13 residues. V dropped 10 bases and J dropped 6; count of bases not matched to a gene: 7. CDR1 MNHEY and CDR2 SMNVEV come from the germline V gene (reference sequence). CDR3 sequence: CATTLAGVDTQYF. CDR3 sequence (DNA): TGTGCCACCACGCTAGCGGGAGTGGATACGCAGTATTTT.

This chain connects TRBV7-8 to TRBJ2-1, with a weak D call TRBD2 (6 bases). The CDR3 spans 17 residues. Deletions cut 2 bases from V and 4 bases from J, with 18 bases between. In germline, CDR1 is SGHVS, CDR2 FQNEAQ. This CDR3 reads CASSLILLAGPYNEQFF. The CDR3 nucleotides are TGTGCCAGCAGCTTAATTCTCCTTGCGGGGCCATACAATGAGCAGTTCTTC. Looking up the rest from reference TRBV7-8 and TRBJ2-1 gives the full variable domain: GAGVSQSPRYKVAKRGQDVALRCDPISGHVSLFWYQQALGQGPEFLTYFQNEAQLDKSGLPSDRFFAERPEGSVSTLKIQRTQQEDSAVYLCASSLILLAGPYNEQFFGPGTRLTVL.

J is TRBJ2-5 and V is TRBV12-5; 7 nucleotides match TRBD1. Trimming removed 7 bases from V and 3 bases from J; junction bases left unmatched: 5. Germline CDR1 LGHNT, CDR2 FRNRAP. CDR3 length: 13 amino acids. This CDR3 is CASARTGEETQYF. CDR3 bases: TGTGCTAGTGCCCGAACAGGGGAAGAGACCCAGTACTTC. Combining the CDR3 with reference TRBV12-5 and TRBJ2-5 gives the whole variable domain DARVTQTPRHKVTEMGQEVTMRCQPILGHNTVFWYRQTMMQGLELLAYFRNRAPLDDSGMPKDRFSAEMPDATLATLKIQPSEPRDSAVYFCASARTGEETQYFGPGTRLLVL.

This chain uses TRBV15 with TRBJ2-1, with 13 nucleotides matching TRBD2. The V segment lost 3 bases and the J segment 3 bases; nucleotides outside the gene matches: 11. The CDR3 runs to 19 residues. The germline gives CDR1 LNHNV, CDR2 YYDKDF (reference sequence). The CDR3 spells CATSRSGTSGKSIYNEQFF. In DNA, the CDR3 is TGTGCCACCAGCAGGTCCGGGACTAGCGGGAAAAGCATCTACAATGAGCAGTTCTTC.

The CDR3 DNA reads as TGTGCCATCAGTGAGTCGCACCGGGACCTAGAGCAGTACTTC. It codes for CAISESHRDLEQYF. The chain uses TRBV10-3 and TRBJ2-7; D could derive from TRBD1 or TRBD2 (5 bases each). Deletions cut 0 bases from V and 7 bases from J, with 13 bases between. Germline assignment: CDR1 ENHRY and CDR2 SYGVKD. CDR3 size: 14 residues.

The chain employs TRBV5-4 and TRBJ2-7; the D gene could be TRBD1 or TRBD2 (5 bases each). Germline assignment: CDR1 SGHNT and CDR2 YYREEE (reference sequence). The CDR3 sequence is 15 residues long. V lost 0 bases, J lost 0 bases, and 10 bases lay in between. DNA for the CDR3: TGTGCCAGCAGCTTGGCCACCGGGGCCTCCTACGAGCAGTACTTC. It specifies CASSLATGASYEQYF.

V gene TRBV6-6 combines with J gene TRBJ1-1, with D unresolved. The length of the CDR3 is 14 residues. Per germline, CDR1 MNHNY and CDR2 SVGAGI (reference sequence). Trimming removed 0 bases at V and 4 bases at J, with 9 bases between. The CDR3 DNA reads TGTGCCAGCAGTTACTCGGACGGTTCCACTGAAGCTTTCTTT. This codes for CASSYSDGSTEAFF.

The chain carries TRBV4-1 and TRBJ2-7, with 8 bases matching TRBD2. This CDR3 region has 15 residues. Germline values: CDR1 MGHRA, CDR2 YSYEKL. V lost 1 base, J lost 3 bases, and 5 bases stayed unmatched. The CDR3 region is CASSQGPSGFYEQYF. In nucleotides, the CDR3 is TGCGCCAGCAGCCAAGGTCCTAGCGGGTTCTACGAGCAGTACTTC.

This clone has only a few counts. V and J are TRBV10-2 and TRBJ1-5; no clear D gene. CDR1 is WSHSY and CDR2 is SAAADI in the germline V gene. The CDR3 has 14 amino acids. V was clipped by 3 bases and J by 7 bases, with 13 bases between them. In nucleotides, the CDR3 is TGCGCCAGCAGTGATTGGGAGACGGGACAGCCCCAGCATTTT. Encoded protein: CASSDWETGQPQHF.

The chain uses TRBV6-1 and TRBJ2-5; D is possibly TRBD1 (5 bases). Trimming removed 3 bases from V and 2 bases from J, with 7 bases in between. The germline V gene encodes CDR1 MNHNS and CDR2 SASEGT. The CDR3 runs 13 residues. The CDR3 bases are TGTGCCAGCAGTGATGGGGCTCAAGAGACCCAGTACTTC. It yields the protein CASSDGAQETQYF.

This rearrangement joins TRBV19 to TRBJ2-2; 8 nucleotides align to TRBD1. The germline V gene encodes CDR1 LNHDA and CDR2 SQIVND (reference sequence). Trimming at V came to 7 bases and at J to 1 base, leaving 2 bases not matched to a gene. The CDR3 runs 14 residues. The CDR3 here is CASNDRGNTGELFF. The CDR3, as DNA: TGTGCCAGTAATGACAGGGGGAACACCGGGGAGCTGTTTTTT.

The chain recombines TRBV6-1 with TRBJ2-5, with TRBD2 matching over 7 bases. The CDR3 loop spans 14 amino acids. Germline values: CDR1 MNHNS, CDR2 SASEGT. V lost 5 bases to trimming and J lost 2 bases; unmatched junction nucleotides: 5. DNA of the CDR3: TGTGCCAGCAGTTGGGGGGGGACTCAAGAGACCCAGTACTTC. It encodes CASSWGGTQETQYF.

The chain uses TRBV7-9 and TRBJ2-2, with D possibly being TRBD1 (5 bases). Germline V lookup: CDR1 SEHNR, CDR2 FQNEAQ (reference sequence). With 1 base removed from V and 2 bases from J, the gap between germline ends came to 8 bases. The CDR3 is 15 amino acids. Written as DNA, the CDR3 is TGTGCCAGCAGCTTAGGGGGCGACAACACCGGGGAGCTGTTTTTT. Protein sequence: CASSLGGDNTGELFF.

V usage is TRBV5-4 and J usage is TRBJ2-3; TRBD2 matches at 10 bases. J lost 3 bases, V lost 6 bases, and 10 bases had no gene match. This CDR3 has 16 amino acids. Germline V lookup: CDR1 SGHNT, CDR2 YYREEE (reference sequence). The CDR3 DNA follows: TGTGCCAGCAAAGGGTCTAGCGGGAGTATTACAGATACGCAGTATTTT. This gives the protein CASKGSSGSITDTQYF.

V usage is TRBV7-3 and J usage is TRBJ2-2, with a possible D match to TRBD1 (6 bases). The CDR3 has 16 residues. CDR1 is SGHTA, CDR2 FQGTGA, per germline. Trimming took off 5 bases at V and 0 bases at J, with 13 bases between the two ends. CDR3 loop: CASSATGRANTGELFF. Here the CDR3 DNA reads TGTGCCAGCAGCGCCACAGGGCGCGCGAACACCGGGGAGCTGTTTTTT.

About this clone: The sample has other DNA sequences that encode this CDR3 too. The chain joins TRBV7-2 to TRBJ2-1, with 7 positions matching TRBD2. V was clipped by 2 bases and J by 0 bases; unmatched bases: 1. The CDR3 is 15 residues long. The germline V gene encodes CDR1 SGHTA and CDR2 FQGNSA. The CDR3 reads CASSLTSDSYNEQFF. DNA for the CDR3: TGTGCCAGCAGCTTAACTAGCGACTCCTACAATGAGCAGTTCTTC.

This sequence joins TRBV6-6 and TRBJ1-1; 9 bases fit TRBD1. The CDR3 sequence is 16 residues long. The germline gives CDR1 MNHNY, CDR2 SVGAGI (reference sequence). J was trimmed by 0 bases and V by 6 bases; bases with no gene match: 8. The CDR3 DNA reads as TGTGCCAGCAGCCTAGGGACAGGGACGTTGAACACTGAAGCTTTCTTT. Its translation: CASSLGTGTLNTEAFF.

The chain has TRBV5-1 and TRBJ2-7, with D tentatively TRBD1 (6 bases). The germline gives CDR1 SGHRS, CDR2 YFSETQ. The V end was cut by 4 bases, the J end by 3 bases, with 20 bases between. The CDR3 has 16 residues. The CDR3 sequence is CASSPRPAGQNYEQYF. CDR3 sequence (DNA): TGCGCCAGCAGCCCCCGACCCGCCGGACAGAACTACGAGCAGTACTTC.